A single sample is the source of the 14 T cell receptor beta chains below, sequenced in a study of blood T cell repertoires in COVID-19 (dated by TCRdb to 2018 to 2020). The protocol used for the library was the immunoSEQ multiplex PCR assay. TCRdb provides this immuneACCESS table in a form limited to in-frame rearrangements. Some clones are lacking; in checked studies, under half of them reflect an unresolved V gene, and why the rest are absent is not known. This sample comprises some 270,000 clones, approximately 84% of them detected only once. The ten largest account for approximately 6.6% of the sample. Specimen: PBMCs or T cells enriched from blood (not recorded which). These receptors came from a woman in her fifties or sixties who had been exposed to COVID-19.

The genes are TRBV4-1 and TRBJ2-1, with 10 bases matching TRBD1. The V segment lost 4 bases and the J segment 4 bases; nucleotides outside the gene matches: 19. The CDR3 covers 20 residues. In germline, CDR1 is MGHRA, CDR2 YSYEKL. CDR3 DNA sequence: TGCGCCAGCAGCCGTGACAGGGGGCGATACATGTCCGCCGAATACAATGAGCAGTTCTTC. It specifies CASSRDRGRYMSAEYNEQFF.

The chain uses TRBV19 and TRBJ1-1, with D possibly matching TRBD1 (5 bases). Trimming took off 2 bases at V and 4 bases at J, with 17 bases between the two ends. Germline-derived CDR1 and CDR2 are LNHDA and SQIVND (reference sequence). There are 16 residues in the CDR3. CDR3 in amino acids: CASSIRAGLTGTEAFF. In nucleotides, the CDR3 is TGTGCCAGTAGTATAAGGGCAGGGTTAACGGGCACTGAAGCTTTCTTT.

This clone was seen a few times. The chain couples TRBV9 to TRBJ2-5; tentative D call: TRBD1 (5 bases). CDR3 length: 15 amino acids. V lost 4 bases, J lost 5 bases, and 18 bases lay in between. The germline V gene encodes CDR1 SGDLS and CDR2 YYNGEE. CDR3 loop: CASSSPGWGGETQYF. In DNA, the CDR3 is TGTGCCAGCAGCTCTCCAGGGTGGGGTGGGGAGACCCAGTACTTC.

This clone showed up many times. CDR3 sequence: CASLDSYNEKLFF. The CDR3, as DNA: TGTGCCAGCCTTGACAGCTATAATGAAAAACTGTTTTTT. The chain couples TRBV28 to TRBJ1-4, with D perhaps matching TRBD1 (5 bases). Looked up from germline, CDR1 is MDHEN and CDR2 is SYDVKM. This CDR3 has 13 amino acids. The ends were cut back, 8 bases at V and 4 bases at J, with 11 bases in the middle.

The chain uses TRBV18 and TRBJ2-7; D is ambiguous. V lost 6 bases and J lost 4, with 10 bases in between. The CDR3 covers 12 residues. Looked up from germline, CDR1 is KGHSH and CDR2 is LQKENI. The CDR3: CASSASAYEQYF. As DNA, the CDR3 is TGTGCCAGCTCCGCCAGCGCATACGAGCAGTACTTC.

This sequence joins TRBV10-2 and TRBJ2-7, with 8 bases fitting TRBD2. V was pared by 8 bases and J by 5 bases, with 14 bases of the junction left unmatched. CDR1 and CDR2 (germline): WSHSY, SAAADI. The CDR3 is 15 residues long. The CDR3 region has the DNA TGCGCCAGCTCCGGGGGGCGCGGGGGGCCTAACGAGCAGTACTTC. Its protein is CASSGGRGGPNEQYF.

The gene calls are TRBV9 and TRBJ2-6, with TRBD2 matching 11 bases. This CDR3 is built from 18 residues. J gave up 0 bases and V 3 bases, and 5 bases lay outside the gene matches. Germline V lookup: CDR1 SGDLS, CDR2 YYNGEE. Here the CDR3 DNA reads TGTGCCAGCAGCGCTTCCGGGACTAGCGGCTCTGGGGCCAACGTCCTGACTTTC. It yields the protein CASSASGTSGSGANVLTF. The full variable domain, in which reference TRBV9 and TRBJ2-6 provide the parts outside the CDR3, is DSGVTQTPKHLITATGQRVTLRCSPRSGDLSVYWYQQSLDQGLQFLIQYYNGEERAKGNILERFSAQQFPDLHSELNLSSLELGDSALYFCASSASGTSGSGANVLTFGAGSRLTVL.

The chain carries TRBV18 and TRBJ2-1; D remains ambiguous. The ends were cut back, 2 bases at V and 10 bases at J, with 12 bases in the middle. There are 13 residues in the CDR3. The germline V gene encodes CDR1 KGHSH and CDR2 LQKENI. The CDR3 loop reads CASSPGSPHEQFF. The CDR3 region has the DNA TGTGCCAGCTCACCAGGTAGCCCCCACGAGCAGTTCTTC.

In this sample, this clone turned up once. This chain joins TRBV29-1 and TRBJ1-1; no reliable D call. The CDR3 extends over 15 amino acids. The germline V gene has CDR1 SQVTM and CDR2 ANQGSEA. With 0 bases removed from V and 8 bases from J, the gap between germline ends came to 19 bases. CDR3 region: CSVEDRRGKLAEAFF. The CDR3 bases are TGCAGCGTTGAAGATCGGAGAGGGAAGCTGGCCGAAGCTTTCTTT.

The rearrangement links TRBV10-1 to TRBJ2-2; 14 bases fit TRBD2. The CDR3 has 20 residues. Germline-derived CDR1 and CDR2 are WNHNN and SYGVQD (reference sequence). V was pared by 0 bases and J by 0 bases, with 6 bases of the junction left unmatched. The CDR3 region is CASSESTPGLAGANTGELFF. The CDR3 DNA reads as TGCGCCAGCAGTGAGTCCACCCCGGGACTAGCGGGGGCGAACACCGGGGAGCTGTTTTTT.

The rearrangement links TRBV7-8 to TRBJ1-3, with D possibly being TRBD1 (5 bases). Trimming pared 1 base from V and 0 bases from J, leaving 13 bases between. Germline CDR1 SGHVS, CDR2 FQNEAQ. This CDR3 has 17 residues. The CDR3 sequence is CASSLGWEQASGNTIYF. The DNA of the CDR3 is TGTGCCAGCAGCTTAGGCTGGGAACAGGCCTCTGGAAACACCATATATTTT.

This chain connects TRBV5-1 to TRBJ1-3; D may be TRBD1 (6 bases). This CDR3 is 15 amino acids long. The germline V gene encodes CDR1 SGHRS and CDR2 YFSETQ. Trimming left V 4 bases short and J 3 bases short, with 14 bases between. In DNA form, the CDR3 reads TGCGCCAGCAGCACACAGACAGGAGTTGGAAACACCATATATTTT. This encodes CASSTQTGVGNTIYF.

The V gene is TRBV6-2 or TRBV6-3, the J gene TRBJ2-5; 13 bases match TRBD2. The CDR3 runs to 16 residues. The trim removed 6 bases at V and 9 bases at J, leaving 13 bases unmatched. Germline assignment: CDR1 MNHEY and CDR2 SVGEGT. The CDR3 spells CASSLGTSGASGAQYF. The CDR3 DNA follows: TGTGCCAGCAGCCTCGGGACTAGCGGGGCCTCGGGGGCCCAGTACTTC.

The V gene is TRBV19, the J gene TRBJ1-3, with D possibly being TRBD1 (6 bases). Germline lookup yields CDR1 LNHDA and CDR2 SQIVND (reference sequence). The length of the CDR3 is 15 residues. Trimming took off 10 bases at V and 8 bases at J, with 24 bases between the two ends. The CDR3 sequence: CATRLDRTFGDTIYF. The CDR3 nucleotides are TGTGCCACGAGACTTGACAGGACCTTCGGGGACACCATATATTTT.